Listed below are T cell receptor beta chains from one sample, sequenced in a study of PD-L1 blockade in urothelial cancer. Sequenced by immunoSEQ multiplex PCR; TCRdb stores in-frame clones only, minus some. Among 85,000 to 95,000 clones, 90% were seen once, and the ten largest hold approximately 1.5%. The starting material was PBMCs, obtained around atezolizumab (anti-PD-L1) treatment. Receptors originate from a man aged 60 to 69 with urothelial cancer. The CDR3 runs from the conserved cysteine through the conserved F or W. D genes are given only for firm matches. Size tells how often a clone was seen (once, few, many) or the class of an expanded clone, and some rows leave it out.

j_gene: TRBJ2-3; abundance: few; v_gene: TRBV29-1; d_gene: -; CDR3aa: CSVESHRDTQYF; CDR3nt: TGCAGCGTTGAATCCCACCGGGATACGCAGTATTTT
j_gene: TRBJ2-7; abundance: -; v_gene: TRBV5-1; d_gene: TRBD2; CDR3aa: CASSLGDWASGTYEQYF; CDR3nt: TGCGCCAGCAGCCTAGGGGACTGGGCTAGCGGGACCTACGAGCAGTACTTC
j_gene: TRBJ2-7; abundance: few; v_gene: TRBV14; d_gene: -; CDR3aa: CASSQLGEQYF; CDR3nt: TGTGCCAGCAGCCAGCTAGGAGAGCAGTACTTC
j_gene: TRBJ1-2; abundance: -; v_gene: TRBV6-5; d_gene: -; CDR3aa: CASSTQGIEGYTF; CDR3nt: TGTGCCAGCAGTACCCAGGGAATAGAGGGCTACACCTTC
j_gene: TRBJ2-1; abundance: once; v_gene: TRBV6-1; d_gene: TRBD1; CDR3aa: CASSDWGQIYNEQFF; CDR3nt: TGTGCCAGCAGTGATTGGGGACAGATCTACAATGAGCAGTTCTTC
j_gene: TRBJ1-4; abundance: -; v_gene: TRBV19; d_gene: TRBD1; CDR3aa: CASSDRAIANEKLFF; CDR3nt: TGTGCCAGCTCCGACAGGGCGATAGCTAATGAAAAACTGTTTTTT
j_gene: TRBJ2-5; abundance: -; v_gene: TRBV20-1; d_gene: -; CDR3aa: CSARQETQYF; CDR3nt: TGCAGTGCTCGGCAAGAGACCCAGTACTTC
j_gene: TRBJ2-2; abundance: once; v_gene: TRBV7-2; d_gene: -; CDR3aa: CASSATGELFF; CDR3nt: TGTGCCAGCAGCGCGACCGGGGAGCTGTTTTTT
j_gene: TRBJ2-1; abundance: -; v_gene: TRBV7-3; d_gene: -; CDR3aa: CASSSWGGSYNEQFF; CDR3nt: TGTGCCAGCAGCTCATGGGGAGGCTCCTACAATGAGCAGTTCTTC
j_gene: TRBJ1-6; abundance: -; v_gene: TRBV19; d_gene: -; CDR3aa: CASSPRPGDSPLHF; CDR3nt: TGTGCCAGTAGTCCGCGTCCGGGGGATTCACCCCTCCACTTT
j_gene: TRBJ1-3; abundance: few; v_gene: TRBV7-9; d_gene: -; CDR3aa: CASSVSWGESGNTIYF; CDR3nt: TGTGCCAGCAGCGTTTCGTGGGGGGAGTCTGGAAACACCATATATTTT
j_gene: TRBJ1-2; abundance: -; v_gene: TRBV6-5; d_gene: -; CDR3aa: CASSYAGVANYGYTF; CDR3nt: TGTGCCAGCAGTTACGCAGGGGTGGCTAACTATGGCTACACCTTC
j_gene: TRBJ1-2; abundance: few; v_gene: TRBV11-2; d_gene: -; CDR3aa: CASSSPRGYYGYTF; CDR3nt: TGTGCCAGCAGCTCCCCTCGGGGGTACTATGGCTACACCTTC
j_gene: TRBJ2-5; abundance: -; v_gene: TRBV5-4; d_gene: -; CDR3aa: CASSPSETQYF; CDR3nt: TGTGCCAGCAGCCCTTCGGAGACCCAGTACTTC
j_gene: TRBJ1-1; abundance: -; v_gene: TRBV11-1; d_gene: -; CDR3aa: CASSPTRHLMNTEAFF; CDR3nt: TGTGCCAGCAGCCCAACCCGACACCTCATGAACACTGAAGCTTTCTTT
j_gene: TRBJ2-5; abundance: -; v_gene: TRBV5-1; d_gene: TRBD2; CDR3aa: CASSLGASGQETQYF; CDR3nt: TGCGCCAGCAGCTTGGGTGCTAGCGGTCAAGAGACCCAGTACTTC
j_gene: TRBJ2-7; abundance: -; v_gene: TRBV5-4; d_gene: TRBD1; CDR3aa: CASSGTGTGGYEQYF; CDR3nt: TGTGCCAGCAGCGGAACCGGGACAGGGGGGTACGAGCAGTACTTC
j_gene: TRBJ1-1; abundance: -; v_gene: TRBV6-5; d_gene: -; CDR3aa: CASSYGARTEAFF; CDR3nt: TGTGCCAGCAGTTACGGGGCGCGGACTGAAGCTTTCTTT
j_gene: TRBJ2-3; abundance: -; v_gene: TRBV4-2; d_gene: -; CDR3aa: CASSPFRGGSTDTQYF; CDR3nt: TGTGCCAGCAGCCCTTTTAGGGGGGGAAGCACAGATACGCAGTATTTT
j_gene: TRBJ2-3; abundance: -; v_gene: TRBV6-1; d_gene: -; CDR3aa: CASSRSTDTQYF; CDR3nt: TGTGCCAGCAGTCGGAGCACAGATACGCAGTATTTT
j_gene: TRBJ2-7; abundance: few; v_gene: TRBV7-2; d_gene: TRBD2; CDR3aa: CASSPSGAAYEQYF; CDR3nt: TGTGCCAGCAGCCCGAGCGGGGCCGCCTACGAGCAGTACTTC
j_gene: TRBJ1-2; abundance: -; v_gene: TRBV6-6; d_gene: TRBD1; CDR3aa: CASSYSDRVYGYTF; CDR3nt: TGTGCCAGCAGTTACTCCGACAGGGTCTATGGCTACACCTTC
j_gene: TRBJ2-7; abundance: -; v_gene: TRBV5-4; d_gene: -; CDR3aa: CASSPGQFSYEQYF; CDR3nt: TGTGCCAGCAGCCCGGGACAATTCTCCTACGAGCAGTACTTC
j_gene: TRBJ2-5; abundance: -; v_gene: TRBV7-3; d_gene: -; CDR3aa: CASSLWGRGQETQYF; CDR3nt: TGTGCCAGCAGCTTATGGGGTCGGGGCCAAGAGACCCAGTACTTC
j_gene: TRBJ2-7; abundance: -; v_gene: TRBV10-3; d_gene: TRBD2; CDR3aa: CAMAPSRLAESYEQYF; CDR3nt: TGTGCCATGGCGCCGAGTAGACTAGCGGAGTCCTACGAGCAGTACTTC
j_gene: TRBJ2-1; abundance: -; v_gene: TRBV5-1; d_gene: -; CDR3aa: CASSSKQASRDEQFF; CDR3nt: TGCGCCAGCAGCTCGAAACAGGCATCCAGGGATGAGCAGTTCTTC
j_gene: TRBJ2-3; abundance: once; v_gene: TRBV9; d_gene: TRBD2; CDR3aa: CASSVAGGVGTDTQYF; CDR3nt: TGTGCCAGCAGCGTAGCCGGGGGGGTTGGCACAGATACGCAGTATTTT
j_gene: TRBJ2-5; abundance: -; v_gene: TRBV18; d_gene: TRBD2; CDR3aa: CASSQSPSGSIGETQYF; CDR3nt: TGTGCCAGCTCACAGTCCCCTAGCGGGAGTATCGGAGAGACCCAGTACTTC
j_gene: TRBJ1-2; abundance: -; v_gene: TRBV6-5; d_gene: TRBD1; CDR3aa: CASSYSTTGGKQGYTF; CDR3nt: TGTGCCAGCAGTTACTCGACGACAGGGGGCAAGCAAGGCTACACCTTC
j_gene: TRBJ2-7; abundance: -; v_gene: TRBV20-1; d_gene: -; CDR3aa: CSANAPSSGYF; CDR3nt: TGCAGTGCTAATGCACCGTCGTCAGGGTACTTC
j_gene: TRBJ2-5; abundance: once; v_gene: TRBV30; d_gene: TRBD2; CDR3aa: CAWSGGRALETQYF; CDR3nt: TGTGCCTGGAGTGGCGGGAGGGCCTTAGAGACCCAGTACTTC
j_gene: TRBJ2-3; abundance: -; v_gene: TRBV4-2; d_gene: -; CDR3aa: CASSQDLGGRALTDTQYF; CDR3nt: TGTGCCAGCAGCCAAGATTTGGGCGGGCGGGCCTTAACAGATACGCAGTATTTT
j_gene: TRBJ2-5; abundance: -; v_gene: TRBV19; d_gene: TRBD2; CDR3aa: CASSTPSGRMETQYF; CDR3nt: TGTGCCAGTAGTACCCCTAGCGGGAGAATGGAGACCCAGTACTTC
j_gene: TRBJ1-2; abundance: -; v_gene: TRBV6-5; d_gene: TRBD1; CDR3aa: CASSSTGEGSTF; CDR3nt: TGTGCCAGCAGTTCCACAGGGGAAGGTTCCACCTTC
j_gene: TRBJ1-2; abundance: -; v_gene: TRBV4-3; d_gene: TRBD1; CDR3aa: CASSQDEGQADGYTF; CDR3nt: TGCGCCAGCAGCCAAGACGAGGGACAGGCGGATGGCTACACCTTC
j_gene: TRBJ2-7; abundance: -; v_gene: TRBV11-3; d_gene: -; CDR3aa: CASSLYSNYEQYF; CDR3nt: TGTGCCAGCAGCTTGTACAGTAACTACGAGCAGTACTTC
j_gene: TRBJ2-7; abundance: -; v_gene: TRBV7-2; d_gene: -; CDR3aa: CASSLDRVSEQYF; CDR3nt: TGTGCCAGCAGCTTAGATCGTGTGTCCGAGCAGTACTTC
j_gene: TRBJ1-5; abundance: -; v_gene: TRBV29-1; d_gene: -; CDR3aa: CSVSRGANQPQHF; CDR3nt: TGCAGCGTTTCGCGGGGAGCGAATCAGCCCCAGCATTTT
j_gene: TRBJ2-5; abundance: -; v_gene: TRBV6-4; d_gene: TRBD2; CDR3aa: CASRRTSGFQETQYF; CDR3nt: TGTGCCAGCAGACGGACTAGCGGGTTCCAAGAGACCCAGTACTTC
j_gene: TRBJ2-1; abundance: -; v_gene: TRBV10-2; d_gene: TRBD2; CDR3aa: CASRGTSGRNEQFF; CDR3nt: TGCGCCAGCCGGGGGACTAGCGGGAGGAATGAGCAGTTCTTC
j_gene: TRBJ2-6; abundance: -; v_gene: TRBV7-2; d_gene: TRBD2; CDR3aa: CASSYRTSGRAGANVLTF; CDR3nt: TGTGCCAGCAGCTACCGGACTAGCGGGAGGGCTGGGGCCAACGTCCTGACTTTC
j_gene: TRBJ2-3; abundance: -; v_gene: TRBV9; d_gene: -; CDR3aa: CASSLSSGFTDTQYF; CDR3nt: TGTGCCAGCAGCCTTAGCAGCGGGTTCACAGATACGCAGTATTTT